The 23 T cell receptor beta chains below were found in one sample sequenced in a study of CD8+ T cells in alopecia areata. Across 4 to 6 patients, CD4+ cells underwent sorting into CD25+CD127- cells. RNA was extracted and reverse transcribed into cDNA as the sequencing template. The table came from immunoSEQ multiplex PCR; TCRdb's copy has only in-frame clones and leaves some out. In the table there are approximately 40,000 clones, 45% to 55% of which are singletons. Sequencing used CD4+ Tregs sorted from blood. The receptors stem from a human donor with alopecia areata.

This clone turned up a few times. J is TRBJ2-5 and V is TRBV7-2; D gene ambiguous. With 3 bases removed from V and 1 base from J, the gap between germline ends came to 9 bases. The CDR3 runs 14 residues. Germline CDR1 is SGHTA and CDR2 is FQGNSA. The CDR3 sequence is CASSFFSFQETQYF. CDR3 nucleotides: TGTGCCAGCAGCTTTTTCTCGTTCCAAGAGACCCAGTACTTC.

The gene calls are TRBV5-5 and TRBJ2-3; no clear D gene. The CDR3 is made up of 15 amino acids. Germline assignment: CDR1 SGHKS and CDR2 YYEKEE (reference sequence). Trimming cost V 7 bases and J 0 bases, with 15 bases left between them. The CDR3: CASCWQSTSTDTQYF. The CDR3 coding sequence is TGTGCCAGCTGTTGGCAGTCGACTAGCACAGATACGCAGTATTTT. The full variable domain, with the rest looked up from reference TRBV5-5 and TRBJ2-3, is DAGVTQSPTHLIKTRGQQVTLRCSPISGHKSVSWYQQVLGQGPQFIFQYYEKEERGRGNFPDRFSARQFPNYSSELNVNALLLGDSALYLCASCWQSTSTDTQYFGPGTRLTVL.

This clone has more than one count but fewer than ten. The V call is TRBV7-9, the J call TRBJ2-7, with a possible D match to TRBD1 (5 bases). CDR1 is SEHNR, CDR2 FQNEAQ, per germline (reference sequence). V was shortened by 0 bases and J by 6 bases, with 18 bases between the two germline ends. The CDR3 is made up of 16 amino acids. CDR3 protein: CASSLASAGKGSEQYF. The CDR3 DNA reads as TGTGCCAGCAGCTTAGCCTCGGCAGGGAAAGGCTCCGAGCAGTACTTC.

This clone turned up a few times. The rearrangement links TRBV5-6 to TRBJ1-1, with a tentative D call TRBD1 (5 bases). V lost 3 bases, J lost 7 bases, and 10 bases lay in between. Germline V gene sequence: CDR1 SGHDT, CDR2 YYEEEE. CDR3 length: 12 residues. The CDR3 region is CASSWGTGEAFF. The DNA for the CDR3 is TGTGCCAGCAGCTGGGGCACAGGTGAAGCTTTCTTT.

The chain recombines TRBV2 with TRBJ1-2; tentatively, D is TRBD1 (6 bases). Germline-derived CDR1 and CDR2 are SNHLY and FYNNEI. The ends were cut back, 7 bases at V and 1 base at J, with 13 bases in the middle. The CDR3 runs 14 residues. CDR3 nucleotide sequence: TGTGCCAGCACCAAGGACAGTTTTAACTATGGCTACACCTTC. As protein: CASTKDSFNYGYTF.

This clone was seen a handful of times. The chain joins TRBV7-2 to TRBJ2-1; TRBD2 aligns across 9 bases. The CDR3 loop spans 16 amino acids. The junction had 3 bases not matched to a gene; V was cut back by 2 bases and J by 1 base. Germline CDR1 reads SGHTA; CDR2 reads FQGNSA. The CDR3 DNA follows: TGTGCCAGCAGCTTATTAGCGGGGGTTTCCTACAATGAGCAGTTCTTC. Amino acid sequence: CASSLLAGVSYNEQFF. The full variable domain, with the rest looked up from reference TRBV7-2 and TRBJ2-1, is GAGVSQSPSNKVTEKGKDVELRCDPISGHTALYWYRQSLGQGLEFLIYFQGNSAPDKSGLPSDRFSAERTGGSVSTLTIQRTQQEDSAVYLCASSLLAGVSYNEQFFGPGTRLTVL.

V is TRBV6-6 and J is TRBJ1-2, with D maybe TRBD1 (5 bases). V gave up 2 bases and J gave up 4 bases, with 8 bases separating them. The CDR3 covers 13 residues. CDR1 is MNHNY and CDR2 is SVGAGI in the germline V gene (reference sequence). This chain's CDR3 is CASSYGAVYGYTF. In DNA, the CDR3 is TGTGCCAGCAGTTACGGGGCGGTCTATGGCTACACCTTC.

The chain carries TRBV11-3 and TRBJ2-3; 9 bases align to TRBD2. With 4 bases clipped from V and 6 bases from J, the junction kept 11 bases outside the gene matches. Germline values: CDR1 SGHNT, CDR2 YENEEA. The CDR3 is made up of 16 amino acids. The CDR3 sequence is CASSWGTSRFGDTQYF. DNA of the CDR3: TGTGCCAGCAGCTGGGGGACTAGCCGATTCGGGGATACGCAGTATTTT.

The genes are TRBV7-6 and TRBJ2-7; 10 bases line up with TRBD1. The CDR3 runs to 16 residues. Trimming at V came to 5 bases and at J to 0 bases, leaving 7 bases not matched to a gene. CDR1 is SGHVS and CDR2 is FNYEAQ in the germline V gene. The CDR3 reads CASSPGQGKASYEQYF. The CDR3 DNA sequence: TGTGCCAGCAGCCCGGGACAGGGGAAGGCCTCCTACGAGCAGTACTTC.

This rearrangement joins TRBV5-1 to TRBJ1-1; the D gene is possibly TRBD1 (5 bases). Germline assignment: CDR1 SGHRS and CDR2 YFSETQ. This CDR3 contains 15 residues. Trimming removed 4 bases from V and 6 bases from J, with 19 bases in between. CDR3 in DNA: TGCGCCAGCAGCGGAGGACCAGGGATTATGGCTGAAGCTTTCTTT. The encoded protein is CASSGGPGIMAEAFF.

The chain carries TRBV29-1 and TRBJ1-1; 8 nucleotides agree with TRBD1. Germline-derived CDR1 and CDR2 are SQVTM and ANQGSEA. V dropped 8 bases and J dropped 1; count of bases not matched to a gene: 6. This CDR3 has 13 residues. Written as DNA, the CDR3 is TGCAGCTTCTTGGGACAGGAGAACACTGAAGCTTTCTTT. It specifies CSFLGQENTEAFF.

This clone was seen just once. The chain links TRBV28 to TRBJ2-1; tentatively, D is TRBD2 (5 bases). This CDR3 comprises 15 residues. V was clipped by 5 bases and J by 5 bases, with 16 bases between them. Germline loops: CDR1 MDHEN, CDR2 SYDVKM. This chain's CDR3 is CASSGRSNSDNEQFF. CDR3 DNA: TGTGCCAGCAGTGGTAGGTCGAATAGCGACAATGAGCAGTTCTTC.

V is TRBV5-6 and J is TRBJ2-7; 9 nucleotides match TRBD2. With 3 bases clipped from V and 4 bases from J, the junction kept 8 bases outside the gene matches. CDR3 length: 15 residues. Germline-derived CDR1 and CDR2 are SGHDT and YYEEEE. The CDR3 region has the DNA TGTGCCAGCAGCTCATATAGCGGGAGTGGGTACGAGCAGTACTTC. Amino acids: CASSSYSGSGYEQYF.

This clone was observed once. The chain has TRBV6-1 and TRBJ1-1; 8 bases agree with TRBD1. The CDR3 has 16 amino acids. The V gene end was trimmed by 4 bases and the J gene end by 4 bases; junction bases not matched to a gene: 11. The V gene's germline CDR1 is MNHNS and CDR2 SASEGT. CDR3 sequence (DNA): TGTGCCAGCAGTGGGACAGGGCCCGGGTTGGGCACTGAAGCTTTCTTT. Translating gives CASSGTGPGLGTEAFF.

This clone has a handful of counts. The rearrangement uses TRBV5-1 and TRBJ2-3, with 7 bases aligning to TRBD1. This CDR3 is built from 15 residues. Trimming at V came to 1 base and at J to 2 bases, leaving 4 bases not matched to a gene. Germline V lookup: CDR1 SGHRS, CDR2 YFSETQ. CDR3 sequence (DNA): TGCGCCAGCAGCTTGTCCGGACAGGTCACAGATACGCAGTATTTT. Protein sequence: CASSLSGQVTDTQYF.

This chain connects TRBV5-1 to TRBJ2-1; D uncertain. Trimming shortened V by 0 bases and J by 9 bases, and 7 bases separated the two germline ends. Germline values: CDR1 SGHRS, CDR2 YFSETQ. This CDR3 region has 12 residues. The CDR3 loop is CASSLAFGEQFF. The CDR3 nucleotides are TGCGCCAGCAGCTTGGCCTTTGGTGAGCAGTTCTTC.

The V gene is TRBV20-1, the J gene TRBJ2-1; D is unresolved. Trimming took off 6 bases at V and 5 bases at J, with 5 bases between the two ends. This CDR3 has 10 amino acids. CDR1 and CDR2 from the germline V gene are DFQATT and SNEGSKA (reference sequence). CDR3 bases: TGCAGTGCGGCTAACAATGAGCAGTTCTTC. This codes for CSAANNEQFF.

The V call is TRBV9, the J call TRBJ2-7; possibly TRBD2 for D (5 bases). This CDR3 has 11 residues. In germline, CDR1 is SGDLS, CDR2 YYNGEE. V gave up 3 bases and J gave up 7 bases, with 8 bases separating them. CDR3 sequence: CASSAGVEQYF. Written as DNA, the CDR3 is TGTGCCAGCAGCGCCGGGGTGGAGCAGTACTTC.

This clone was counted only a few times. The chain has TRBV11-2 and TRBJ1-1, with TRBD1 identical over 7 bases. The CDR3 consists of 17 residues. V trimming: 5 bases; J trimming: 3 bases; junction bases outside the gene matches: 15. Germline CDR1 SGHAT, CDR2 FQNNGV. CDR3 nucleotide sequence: TGTGCCAGCAGCCTGAAGGACAGGACCAACTCGGACACTGAAGCTTTCTTT. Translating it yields CASSLKDRTNSDTEAFF.

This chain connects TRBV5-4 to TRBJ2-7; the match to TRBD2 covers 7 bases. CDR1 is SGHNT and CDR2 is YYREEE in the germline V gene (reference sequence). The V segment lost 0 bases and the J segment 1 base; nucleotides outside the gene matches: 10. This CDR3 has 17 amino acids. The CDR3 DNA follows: TGTGCCAGCAGCTTGGGGGTTGACGCTAGCGGTTCCTACGAGCAGTACTTC. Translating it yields CASSLGVDASGSYEQYF.

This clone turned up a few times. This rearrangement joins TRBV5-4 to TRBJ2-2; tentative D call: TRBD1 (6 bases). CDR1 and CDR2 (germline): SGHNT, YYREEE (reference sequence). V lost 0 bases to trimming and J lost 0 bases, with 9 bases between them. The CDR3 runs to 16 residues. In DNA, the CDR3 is TGTGCCAGCAGCTTGGGACAGGATCCGAACACCGGGGAGCTGTTTTTT. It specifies CASSLGQDPNTGELFF.

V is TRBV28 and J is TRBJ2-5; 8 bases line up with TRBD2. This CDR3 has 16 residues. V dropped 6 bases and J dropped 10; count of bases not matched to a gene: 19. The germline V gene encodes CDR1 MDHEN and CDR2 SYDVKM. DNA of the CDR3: TGTGCCAGCAGCACCGTCAGCGGGGGCGGGAAGAGCGTCCAGTACTTC. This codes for CASSTVSGGGKSVQYF.

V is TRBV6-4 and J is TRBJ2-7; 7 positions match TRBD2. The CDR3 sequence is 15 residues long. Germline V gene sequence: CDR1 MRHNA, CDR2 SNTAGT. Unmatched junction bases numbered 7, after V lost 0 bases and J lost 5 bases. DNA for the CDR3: TGTGCCAGCAGTGACTCGGGAAGCGGGGTGGACGAGCAGTACTTC. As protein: CASSDSGSGVDEQYF.